The 18 T cell receptor beta chains in this list originate from one sample, sequenced in a study of CD8+CD57+ T cells in acquired aplastic anemia. Genomic DNA served as template for TCR beta VDJ and CDR3 profiling. In TCRdb, the reads were re-called with MiXCR into one record per CDR3 protein. The sample yields 150,000 to 200,000 distinct CDR3 sequences, over 40% seen once. Sequencing involved patients with CD8+CD57+ cell expansion previously shown by flow cytometry. The sequencing input was sorted CD4+, CD8+, or CD8+CD57+ T cells (not recorded which) from PBMCs. The receptors originated from a human donor with aplastic anemia.

The V call is TRBV19, the J call TRBJ2-1; D is unclear. There are 12 residues in the CDR3. Germline CDR1 LNHDA, CDR2 SQIVND (reference sequence). The germline V and J ends were trimmed by 2 bases and 6 bases, with 5 bases remaining between them. The CDR3 sequence: CASSINSNEQFF. In DNA form, the CDR3 reads TGTGCCAGTAGTATAAATAGCAATGAGCAGTTCTTC.

This clonotype was detected ten times or more. The rearrangement uses TRBV7-3 and TRBJ2-2; 8 nucleotides match TRBD2. The CDR3 contains 15 residues. Trimming took 5 bases from V and 7 from J; bases not matched to a gene: 9. Germline V gene sequence: CDR1 SGHTA, CDR2 FQGTGA. CDR3 sequence reads: CASSASGGLGGELFF. CDR3 DNA: TGTGCCAGCAGCGCATCGGGGGGGCTAGGCGGGGAGCTGTTTTTT.

The V and J genes are TRBV13 and TRBJ2-7, with a tentative D call TRBD1 (6 bases). V was clipped by 6 bases and J by 0 bases, with 12 bases between them. The CDR3 is 14 amino acids. Germline assignment: CDR1 PRHDT and CDR2 FYEKMQ (reference sequence). For the CDR3, the DNA is TGTGCCAGCAGTACTCAGGGGATCTCCTACGAGCAGTACGTC. Translation: CASSTQGISYEQYV.

This clonotype was found many times. The chain uses TRBV9 and TRBJ1-2; 12 bases align to TRBD1. The germline V gene has CDR1 SGDLS and CDR2 YYNGEE. CDR3 length: 16 amino acids. V lost 5 bases, J lost 1 base, and 6 bases stayed unmatched. This CDR3 is CASSPGQGALNYGYTF. The CDR3 region has the DNA TGTGCCAGCAGTCCGGGACAGGGGGCGCTTAACTATGGCTACACCTTC.

In this sample, this clonotype turned up many times. This chain links TRBV5-4 with TRBJ1-2, with a weak D call TRBD1 (6 bases). The CDR3 has 15 residues. Looked up from germline, CDR1 is SGHNT and CDR2 is YYREEE (reference sequence). V lost 1 base, J lost 7 bases, and 17 bases lay in between. The chain's CDR3 is CASSLSGQGMGGYTF. CDR3 sequence (DNA): TGTGCCAGCAGCTTGTCGGGGCAGGGGATGGGTGGCTACACCTTC.

This clonotype was counted at least ten times. The CDR3, as DNA: TGTGCCAGCAGCCGGGGGACCGGGGAGCTGTTTTTT. Residues: CASSRGTGELFF. The V and J genes are TRBV12-3 or TRBV12-4 and TRBJ2-2, with D perhaps TRBD2 (6 bases). V dropped 6 bases and J dropped 5 bases, with 7 bases sitting between them. The CDR3 is 12 amino acids.

This clonotype was seen ten or more times. The rearrangement joins TRBV5-5 to TRBJ1-5; 9 nucleotides match TRBD1. In germline, CDR1 is SGHKS, CDR2 YYEKEE (reference sequence). V lost 3 bases and J lost 7; bases outside the gene matches: 8. The CDR3 loop spans 15 amino acids. As DNA, the CDR3 is TGTGCCAGCAGCTGGGGGGGACAGGGTGGGCAGCCCCAGCATTTT. As protein: CASSWGGQGGQPQHF.

This clonotype was detected a few times. Germline is not matched at one junction end, which may reflect a read error. The genes are TRBV12-5 and TRBJ1-5, with unresolved D. The CDR3 totals 14 residues. Per the germline V gene, CDR1 is LGHNT and CDR2 is FRNRAP. Here the CDR3 DNA reads TGTGCTGGTGGCACGGGGTATAGCAATCAGCCCCAGCATTTT. Protein sequence: CAGGTGYSNQPQHF.

The CDR3 nucleotides are TGTGCCAGCAGTTACTCGGTACCGGGACAGGGCTACGAGCAGTACTTC. This encodes CASSYSVPGQGYEQYF. The rearrangement links TRBV25-1 to TRBJ2-7; 9 bases are shared with TRBD1. V gave up 5 bases and J gave up 3 bases; unmatched junction bases: 11. The CDR3 covers 16 residues. In germline, CDR1 is MGHDK, CDR2 SYGVNS.

Only one count was recorded for this clonotype. The genes are TRBV12-3 or TRBV12-4 and TRBJ2-5; D is unclear. Trimming pared 4 bases from V and 4 bases from J, leaving 7 bases between. The CDR3 runs to 12 residues. The CDR3, as DNA: TGTGCCAGCAGTTCGCTAGGAGAGACCCAGTACTTC. Translating gives CASSSLGETQYF.

This clonotype was recorded a few times. The chain uses TRBV20-1 and TRBJ1-1; 8 bases map to TRBD1. V was clipped by 6 bases and J by 0 bases; unmatched bases: 6. Germline V gene lookup returns CDR1 DFQATT and CDR2 SNEGSKA (reference sequence). CDR3 length: 14 amino acids. The CDR3 DNA follows: TGCAGTGCCCCCCGACAGGGGATGAACACTGAAGCTTTCTTT. This sequence encodes CSAPRQGMNTEAFF.

The chain couples TRBV5-1 to TRBJ2-2; 13 nucleotides agree with TRBD2. This CDR3 region has 18 residues. CDR1 is SGHRS, CDR2 YFSETQ, per germline. Unmatched junction bases numbered 8, after V lost 3 bases and J lost 3 bases. CDR3 amino acids: CASSSRTSGSYDTGELFF. The CDR3 DNA reads TGCGCCAGCAGCTCCCGGACTAGCGGGAGTTATGACACCGGGGAGCTGTTTTTT.

This clonotype was picked up a small number of times. The V gene is TRBV25-1, the J gene TRBJ2-3; a weak D match, TRBD1 (6 bases). The CDR3 runs to 15 residues. Germline CDR1 and CDR2: MGHDK and SYGVNS. Trimming removed 4 bases at V and 2 bases at J, with 13 bases between. The CDR3 loop is CASSATGALTDTQYF. CDR3 coding DNA: TGTGCCAGCAGTGCGACAGGAGCACTCACAGATACGCAGTATTTT.

The chain has TRBV5-1 and TRBJ2-2; 8 bases agree with TRBD1. V dropped 4 bases and J dropped 1; count of bases not matched to a gene: 6. The CDR3 is made up of 16 amino acids. The germline V gene encodes CDR1 SGHRS and CDR2 YFSETQ. The CDR3 sequence: CASSAGGAGNTGELFF. CDR3 sequence (DNA): TGCGCCAGCAGCGCAGGGGGCGCGGGGAACACCGGGGAGCTGTTTTTT.

This clonotype was seen only a few times. The chain carries TRBV19 and TRBJ1-2; unclear D gene. The CDR3 has 12 residues. CDR1 is LNHDA and CDR2 is SQIVND in the germline V gene (reference sequence). Between the trimmed V and J ends, which lost 10 bases and 2 bases, there was a span of 11 bases. The CDR3 DNA reads TGTGCCACCACTCCCGGGAACTATGGCTACACCTTC. Encoded protein: CATTPGNYGYTF.

This clonotype was detected once. This may be a read error: a much more frequent sequence differs by one nucleotide. The conserved phenylalanine or tryptophan is not found at the CDR3 terminus, so this likely reflects a read error. The V and J genes are TRBV5-8 and TRBJ2-5, with TRBD2 matching over 10 bases. Germline V gives CDR1 SGHTS, CDR2 YDEGEE. The length of the CDR3 is 16 residues. Trimming at V came to 4 bases and at J to 5 bases, leaving 11 bases not matched to a gene. CDR3 sequence reads: CASSPRLAGVSETQYS. In nucleotides, the CDR3 is TGTGCCAGCAGCCCTCGGCTAGCGGGAGTTTCGGAGACCCAGTACTCC.

The chain links TRBV19 to TRBJ1-3; TRBD1 is a possible D gene (6 bases). V gave up 8 bases and J gave up 0 bases, with 11 bases separating them. CDR3 size: 14 residues. In germline, CDR1 is LNHDA, CDR2 SQIVND (reference sequence). CDR3 nucleotide sequence: TGTGCCAGTTGCCCAGGGGCCTCTGGAAACACCATATATTTT. Translating it yields CASCPGASGNTIYF.

In this sample, this clonotype turned up many times. The genes are TRBV14 and TRBJ2-5; D gene unclear. This CDR3 region has 14 residues. Germline CDR1 reads SGHDN; CDR2 reads FVKESK. V lost 0 bases, J lost 1 base, and 6 bases lay in between. The CDR3 DNA is TGTGCCAGCAGCCAAGACCTCGGCCAAGAGACCCAGTACTTC. Translating gives CASSQDLGQETQYF.